These 19 T cell receptor beta chains share one sample of origin, sequenced in a study of blood T cell repertoires in COVID-19. Measured with immunoSEQ multiplex PCR; TCRdb has only the in-frame clones, and not every one. This sample carries roughly 160,000 clones, just under 85% of them seen once, and the ten largest clones take about 8.8%. Material for sequencing was peripheral blood. All receptors come from a woman aged 80 or over with COVID-19, enrolled during active disease.

The rearrangement uses TRBV25-1 and TRBJ2-3; 11 bases fit TRBD1. The trim removed 2 bases at V and 1 base at J, leaving 2 bases unmatched. CDR3 length: 16 amino acids. Germline assignment: CDR1 MGHDK and CDR2 SYGVNS. The CDR3 nucleotides read TGTGCCAGCAGTGAACTGGGACAGGGGGGCACAGATACGCAGTATTTT. It codes for CASSELGQGGTDTQYF.

V and J are TRBV11-2 and TRBJ2-1; 7 bases fit TRBD2. Germline V gives CDR1 SGHAT, CDR2 FQNNGV. Trimming at V came to 2 bases and at J to 10 bases, leaving 5 bases not matched to a gene. The CDR3 extends over 13 amino acids. CDR3 DNA: TGTGCCAGCAGCTTACCGGGGGGTAAGGAGCAGTTCTTC. This encodes CASSLPGGKEQFF.

CDR3 amino acids: CASSPYASSYEQYF. For the CDR3, the DNA is TGTGCCAGCAGCCCGTATGCGAGTAGCTACGAGCAGTACTTC. The chain is built from TRBV7-2 and TRBJ2-7; D is uncertain. This CDR3 has 14 amino acids. Trimming removed 5 bases from V and 3 bases from J, with 14 bases in between. Germline lookup yields CDR1 SGHTA and CDR2 FQGNSA.

The chain combines TRBV3-1 (or the pseudogene TRBV3-2) with TRBJ2-2; tentatively, D is TRBD1 (6 bases). CDR3 length: 16 amino acids. From germline, CDR1 is LGHDT and CDR2 YNNKEL (reference sequence). V lost 5 bases and J lost 0, with 13 bases in between. The CDR3 spells CASSGTQGTNTGELFF. CDR3 sequence (DNA): TGTGCCAGCAGCGGGACGCAGGGGACGAACACCGGGGAGCTGTTTTTT.

The chain has TRBV19 and TRBJ2-4; 11 bases match TRBD1. This CDR3 is 16 amino acids long. The germline V gene encodes CDR1 LNHDA and CDR2 SQIVND (reference sequence). The J segment lost 4 bases and the V segment lost 5 bases, leaving 7 bases of the junction unmatched. The DNA for the CDR3 is TGTGCCAGTAGTGCACGGGGGACAGGGGGTAAAAACATTCAGTACTTC. Residues: CASSARGTGGKNIQYF.

This chain joins TRBV20-1 and TRBJ1-1; D remains ambiguous. The CDR3 extends over 14 amino acids. Per germline, CDR1 DFQATT and CDR2 SNEGSKA (reference sequence). V was clipped by 3 bases and J by 4 bases, with 15 bases between them. CDR3 sequence (DNA): TGCAGTGCTAGTCTTTTAGCGGAGGGCACTGAAGCTTTCTTT. Protein product: CSASLLAEGTEAFF.

V and J are TRBV5-1 and TRBJ1-2; TRBD1 matches at 7 bases. Germline values: CDR1 SGHRS, CDR2 YFSETQ. CDR3 length equals 13 residues. V lost 2 bases and J lost 4; bases outside the gene matches: 2. For the CDR3, the DNA is TGCGCCAGCAGCTTCGACAGGGCCTATGGCTACACCTTC. This gives the protein CASSFDRAYGYTF.

The gene calls are TRBV3-1 (or the pseudogene TRBV3-2) and TRBJ1-3; D is possibly TRBD1 (6 bases). The germline V gene has CDR1 LGHDT and CDR2 YNNKEL (reference sequence). This CDR3 has 15 residues. The ends were cut back, 4 bases at V and 0 bases at J, with 10 bases in the middle. Written as DNA, the CDR3 is TGTGCCAGCAGCCCCACAGGGACCTCTGGAAACACCATATATTTT. This translates into CASSPTGTSGNTIYF.

The chain couples TRBV11-1 to TRBJ1-2; no clear D gene. Germline loops: CDR1 SGHAT, CDR2 FQDESV (reference sequence). This CDR3 is built from 13 residues. V lost 3 bases to trimming and J lost 2 bases, with 7 bases between them. The CDR3 bases are TGTGCCAGCAGCTTTGACACAAACTATGGCTACACCTTC. It codes for CASSFDTNYGYTF.

J is TRBJ1-1 and V is TRBV6-1, with 9 bases lining up with TRBD1. This CDR3 spans 15 amino acids. V gave up 3 bases and J gave up 3 bases; unmatched junction bases: 5. Germline V CDR1 and CDR2: MNHNS, SASEGT. This chain's CDR3 is CASSETGTGYTEAFF. The CDR3 coding sequence is TGTGCCAGCAGTGAGACCGGGACAGGGTACACTGAAGCTTTCTTT.

This sequence joins TRBV5-6 and TRBJ2-3; TRBD2 aligns across 8 bases. The J segment lost 4 bases and the V segment lost 4 bases, leaving 8 bases of the junction unmatched. Germline assignment: CDR1 SGHDT and CDR2 YYEEEE. This CDR3 spans 15 amino acids. For the CDR3, the DNA is TGTGCCAGCAGCCAACCGAGCGGGAGCCCAGATACGCAGTATTTT. Translating it yields CASSQPSGSPDTQYF.

This clone was observed a single time. The chain employs TRBV21-1 and TRBJ2-5; TRBD2, the table's D call, lacks a check against the DNA. TRBV21-1 corresponds to a pseudogene. CDR3 size: 16 residues. The DNA for the CDR3 is TGTGCCAGCATCTCCACCCGGCGCGGGTACCAAGAGACCCAGTACTTC. It is translated as CASISTRRGYQETQYF.

The rearrangement links TRBV6-5 to TRBJ2-5, with 8 positions matching TRBD2. The germline V gene encodes CDR1 MNHEY and CDR2 SVGAGI. CDR3 size: 15 residues. With V trimmed by 5 bases and J by 7 bases, 12 bases remained unmatched. The CDR3 DNA follows: TGTGCCAGCAGTCCAATCGGGGGGGGGCAGGTGACCCAGTACTTC. It encodes CASSPIGGGQVTQYF.

The J gene is TRBJ2-1, the V gene TRBV3-1 (or the pseudogene TRBV3-2); 12 positions agree with TRBD2. V shed 3 bases, J shed 6 bases, and the junction held 3 bases outside the gene matches. The germline CDR1 and CDR2 sequences are LGHDT and YNNKEL (reference sequence). This CDR3 has 15 amino acids. CDR3 nucleotide sequence: TGTGCCAGCAGCCAGACTAGCGGGGGTAGCAATGAGCAGTTCTTC. Amino acids: CASSQTSGGSNEQFF.

The V call is TRBV6-1, the J call TRBJ2-4; maybe TRBD2 (5 bases). Trimming took 1 base from V and 1 from J, leaving 14 bases between them. CDR1 and CDR2 from the germline V gene are MNHNS and SASEGT. The CDR3 runs 17 residues. Written as DNA, the CDR3 is TGTGCCAGCAGTGAAGTGCCACCGAGAGGGGCCAAAAACATTCAGTACTTC. This gives the protein CASSEVPPRGAKNIQYF.

The chain has TRBV20-1 and TRBJ2-3; D gene unclear. Between the trimmed V and J ends, which lost 3 bases and 5 bases, there was a span of 3 bases. Germline CDR1 reads DFQATT; CDR2 reads SNEGSKA (reference sequence). The CDR3 consists of 10 residues. CDR3 region: CSASLDTQYF. The CDR3, as DNA: TGCAGTGCTAGTCTAGATACGCAGTATTTT.

The rearrangement links TRBV28 to TRBJ1-1; D not resolved. Trimming stripped 6 bases from V and 1 base from J, with 15 bases between. The germline gives CDR1 MDHEN, CDR2 SYDVKM. This CDR3 contains 15 residues. CDR3 protein: CASRKYYRGNTEAFF. DNA of the CDR3: TGTGCCAGCAGAAAGTATTACCGGGGGAACACTGAAGCTTTCTTT.

This clone was observed a few times. This rearrangement joins TRBV7-9 to TRBJ1-1; D might be TRBD1 (6 bases). The CDR3 consists of 15 residues. Per the germline V gene, CDR1 is SEHNR and CDR2 is FQNEAQ (reference sequence). V was trimmed by 3 bases and J by 3 bases, leaving 14 bases between them. CDR3 sequence reads: CASSLGTPVYTEAFF. CDR3 nucleotides: TGTGCCAGCAGCTTGGGGACACCTGTTTACACTGAAGCTTTCTTT.

The V gene is TRBV12-5, the J gene TRBJ2-3, with unresolved D. The CDR3 sequence is 12 residues long. Germline CDR1 is LGHNT and CDR2 is FRNRAP. V was trimmed by 2 bases and J by 4 bases, leaving 4 bases between them. The CDR3 loop is CASGLKPDTQYF. CDR3 sequence (DNA): TGTGCTAGTGGTTTGAAGCCAGATACGCAGTATTTT.